These T cell receptor beta chains were read from a single sample in a study of CD8 T cells in ankylosing spondylitis. A single record per CDR3 protein comes from TCRdb applying MiXCR to the 5' RACE reads. The data show 500,000 to 650,000 distinct CDR3 sequences, roughly 5.2% seen once. The sequencing sample was made of blood, either unsorted or a sorted T cell fraction (not recorded which). The source is a male donor with ankylosing spondylitis. CDR3s include the opening cysteine and the closing phenylalanine or tryptophan. A D gene is named only where the DNA matches it firmly. Clone size is not always given. Where it is, it says once, few, many or a class for expanded clones.

j_call v_call clone_size d_call cdr3_aa cdr3_nt
TRBJ1-3 TRBV5-1 many TRBD1 CASSLEQGASGNTIYF TGCGCCAGCAGCTTGGAACAGGGGGCGTCGGGAAACACCATATATTTT
TRBJ1-6 TRBV5-1 many - CASSWAQESTLHF TGCGCCAGCAGCTGGGCACAAGAGTCGACCCTCCACTTT
TRBJ2-3 TRBV29-1 many TRBD1 CSVQLATGEADTQYF TGCAGCGTCCAATTAGCCACAGGGGAAGCAGATACGCAGTATTTT
TRBJ2-1 TRBV10-3 many TRBD2 CAISPLAGTYNEQFF TGTGCCATCAGCCCACTAGCGGGGACTTACAATGAGCAGTTCTTC
TRBJ1-5 TRBV29-1 many TRBD1 CSVRPADRDQPQHF TGCAGCGTTCGCCCGGCAGACAGGGATCAGCCCCAGCATTTT
TRBJ2-3 TRBV20-1 - - CSAKRGGVTDTQYF TGCAGTGCCAAGAGGGGCGGGGTCACAGATACGCAGTATTTT
TRBJ2-5 TRBV2 - - CASSGTTQETQYF TGTGCCAGCAGTGGGACTACTCAAGAGACCCAGTACTTC
TRBJ1-1 TRBV5-6 many - CASSSERAYTEAFF TGTGCCAGCAGCTCCGAAAGGGCTTACACTGAAGCTTTCTTT
TRBJ1-4 TRBV10-2 many TRBD1 CASTGTVNEKLFF TGCGCCAGCACCGGGACAGTGAATGAAAAACTGTTTTTT
TRBJ2-3 TRBV20-1 many - CSATDRTTQYF TGCAGTGCTACAGACAGGACCACGCAGTATTTT
TRBJ2-2 TRBV11-2 - - CASSQLGWGTANTGELFF TGTGCCAGCAGCCAGCTGGGGTGGGGCACCGCGAACACCGGGGAGCTGTTTTTT
TRBJ2-7 TRBV7-2 many - CASSLVTRDYEQYF TGTGCCAGCAGCTTAGTTACGCGGGACTACGAGCAGTACTTC
TRBJ2-1 TRBV11-1 many TRBD2 CASSSYTSDEQFF TGTGCCAGCAGCTCGTACACTAGCGATGAGCAGTTCTTC
TRBJ1-2 TRBV5-1 many - CASSLIQGGYGYTF TGCGCCAGCAGCTTAATACAGGGTGGCTATGGCTACACCTTC
TRBJ1-2 TRBV20-1 - - CSRLESYGYTF TGCAGTCGTCTAGAATCGTATGGCTACACCTTC
TRBJ2-7 TRBV29-1 many - CSAKPGAYYEQYF TGCAGCGCTAAGCCGGGGGCATACTACGAGCAGTACTTC
TRBJ2-3 TRBV11-3 - - CASSLATGISTDTQYF TGTGCCAGCAGCTTAGCAACCGGGATCTCCACAGATACGCAGTATTTT
TRBJ2-5 TRBV10-3 many TRBD2 CAISYGTSGRGTQYF TGTGCCATCAGCTACGGGACTAGCGGGAGGGGGACCCAGTACTTC
TRBJ2-4 TRBV6-1 many TRBD1 CASSLVGGFKNIQYF TGTGCCAGCAGTCTAGTAGGGGGCTTCAAAAACATTCAGTACTTC
TRBJ2-1 TRBV6-2/TRBV6-3 many - CASRHRENEQFF TGTGCCAGCAGACACAGGGAAAATGAGCAGTTCTTC
TRBJ2-3 TRBV7-9 many - CASRIRNKTQYF TGTGCCAGCCGAATCCGGAACAAAACGCAGTATTTT
TRBJ2-5 TRBV20-1 many - CSAPEGGGGETQYF TGCAGTGCACCAGAGGGGGGCGGAGGAGAGACCCAGTACTTC
TRBJ1-1 TRBV20-1 many - CSANRKRGTTEAFF TGCAGTGCTAACAGGAAAAGGGGGACGACTGAAGCTTTCTTT
TRBJ2-3 TRBV20-1 many - CSARPGTDTQYF TGCAGTGCTAGGCCCGGCACAGATACGCAGTATTTT
TRBJ1-2 TRBV6-5 many TRBD1 CASSYRSGGVNYGYTF TGTGCCAGCAGTTACCGGTCAGGGGGCGTAAACTATGGCTACACCTTC
TRBJ2-7 TRBV24-1 many - CATSDATVPYEQYF TGTGCCACCAGTGATGCGACTGTGCCCTACGAGCAGTACTTC
TRBJ2-1 TRBV5-1 many TRBD2 CASSLTGLASSEQFF TGCGCCAGCAGCCTCACCGGACTAGCGAGCAGTGAGCAGTTCTTC
TRBJ1-4 TRBV6-2/TRBV6-3 many - CASSFAGSGKLFF TGTGCCAGCAGCTTCGCGGGGTCTGGAAAACTGTTTTTT
TRBJ2-1 TRBV7-1 - - CASSLSSGDEQFF TGTGCCAGCAGCCTCAGTTCGGGGGATGAGCAGTTCTTC